In this sample, the clone carrying this TCR beta chain turned up a few times. Method: immunoSEQ multiplex PCR; TCRdb's copy keeps in-frame clones and lacks some. This table has fewer than 400,000 clones, just under 90% appearing once. Per germline, CDR1 MNHEY and CDR2 SMNVEV (reference sequence). The CDR3 is made up of 15 amino acids. The V end was cut by 7 bases, the J end by 0 bases, with 12 bases between. The sample comes from a study of blood T cell repertoires in COVID-19. V gene TRBV27 combines with J gene TRBJ1-4; D remains ambiguous. The sample comprised PBMCs or T cells enriched from blood (not recorded which). The TCR comes from a woman aged 50 to 60 who had recovered from COVID-19. CDR3 bases: TGTGCCAGCAAAAGCTTGGGAGCAACTAATGAAAAACTGTTTTTT. It translates to CASKSLGATNEKLFF.